This TCR beta chain was recovered during a study of blood T cells in healthy people across ages. Germline V gene sequence: CDR1 MNHEY, CDR2 SVGEGT. This CDR3 is 14 amino acids long. V shed 2 bases and J shed 3 bases, with 10 bases lying between them. Total RNA was extracted at no less than 5 micrograms per sample. A sample-barcoded 5' primer and a J-beta primer mix were used in a second PCR of about 7 to 12 cycles. TCRdb reanalysed the 5' RACE reads using MiXCR and keeps one entry per CDR3 protein. The sample yields roughly 800,000 distinct CDR3 sequences, around 34% seen once. This receptor was obtained from a man younger than 35 in good health. Sequencing input: blood. The chain has TRBV6-2 or TRBV6-3 and TRBJ2-5; no clear D gene. CDR3 in DNA: TGTGCCAGCAGTTACAGAGAGATAAAAGAGACCCAGTACTTC. This gives the protein CASSYREIKETQYF.